A single sample gave rise to the 24 T cell receptor beta chains below, sequenced in a study of post-analysis software for immune sequencing data. Their antigens remain unidentified. Findings of the study overall: Elevated frequency relative to controls characterized several TRBV segments in patients, TRBV5-6, TRBV5-1 and TRBV20-1 among them.

Unique molecular identifiers tagged the TCR beta cDNA libraries. TCRdb reanalysed the PCR reads using MiXCR and keeps one entry per CDR3 protein. The profile shows about 540,000 distinct CDR3 sequences, around 36% of them singletons. Sequenced material: blood. The origin of the receptors is a girl aged 2-17 years with multiple sclerosis.

In regard to this clonotype: At one end the junction does not follow the germline gene, possibly because of a read error. The chain employs TRBV20-1 and TRBJ1-6, with D tentatively TRBD1 (5 bases). This CDR3 region has 17 residues. The germline CDR1 and CDR2 sequences are DFQATT and SNEGSKA (reference sequence). CDR3 nucleotides: TGCAGTGCTAGAGATACAGGATCCGGGGTCCTTAATTTACCCCTCCACTTT. Translating it yields CSARDTGSGVLNLPLHF.

The V and J genes are TRBV9 and TRBJ1-1; 7 bases map to TRBD1. The J segment lost 0 bases and the V segment lost 3 bases, leaving 8 bases of the junction unmatched. This CDR3 contains 16 residues. Germline V lookup: CDR1 SGDLS, CDR2 YYNGEE. The CDR3 sequence is CASSARDSQMNTEAFF. The DNA for the CDR3 is TGTGCCAGCAGCGCCAGGGACAGTCAAATGAACACTGAAGCTTTCTTT.

This clonotype was seen a single time. CDR3 coding DNA: TGCGCCAGCAGCTTTAGGACTAGCGGGGGACTTCCGGAGACCCAGTACTTC. This codes for CASSFRTSGGLPETQYF. V is TRBV5-1 and J is TRBJ2-7; 13 bases align to TRBD2. The last part of the DNA fits TRBJ2-5 better; the J call may be wrong. From germline, CDR1 is SGHRS and CDR2 YFSETQ. This CDR3 contains 17 residues.

This rearrangement joins TRBV9 to TRBJ2-2; D might be TRBD2 (5 bases). Germline CDR1 reads SGDLS; CDR2 reads YYNGEE. V was clipped by 0 bases and J by 1 base, with 16 bases between them. This CDR3 is built from 18 residues. The DNA for the CDR3 is TGTGCCAGCAGCGTAGCTACGAGCGGCCAGATGAACACCGGGGAGCTGTTTTTT. It encodes CASSVATSGQMNTGELFF.

This clonotype was observed a handful of times. This sequence joins TRBV20-1 and TRBJ2-7; D might be TRBD1 or TRBD2, each matching 6 bases. The end of the DNA is better explained by TRBJ2-5, so the J call may be wrong. This CDR3 comprises 13 residues. In germline, CDR1 is DFQATT, CDR2 SNEGSKA (reference sequence). The CDR3 coding sequence is TGCAGTGCTAGAGCGTGGGGGGCCGAGACCCAGTACTTC. It yields the protein CSARAWGAETQYF.

This clonotype turned up a few times. The CDR3, as DNA: TGTGCCAGCAGCCTGTTCGGACAGAACGCACTTCATACGCAGTATTTT. Translating it yields CASSLFGQNALHTQYF. This chain joins TRBV5-5 and TRBJ2-3, with D tentatively TRBD1 (6 bases). CDR1 is SGHKS and CDR2 is YYEKEE in the germline V gene (reference sequence). V was pared by 4 bases and J by 7 bases, with 22 bases between. CDR3 length: 16 amino acids.

The table lists this clonotype with a few counts. The chain employs TRBV6-5 and TRBJ1-2; 7 positions agree with TRBD1. This CDR3 region has 15 residues. Germline V CDR1 and CDR2: MNHEY, SVGAGI. V gave up 6 bases and J gave up 8 bases; unmatched junction bases: 15. CDR3 sequence reads: CASRTDRNPIWGYTF. The CDR3 DNA follows: TGTGCCAGCAGGACGGACAGGAACCCAATATGGGGCTACACCTTC.

This clonotype has a handful of counts. V is TRBV20-1 and J is TRBJ1-5, with a tentative D call TRBD1 (6 bases). The germline V gene has CDR1 DFQATT and CDR2 SNEGSKA (reference sequence). This CDR3 spans 15 amino acids. The V end lost 0 bases, the J end lost 4 bases, and 13 bases lay between the germline ends. CDR3 amino acids: CSAREAGAPNQPQHF. The CDR3 nucleotides read TGCAGTGCTAGAGAGGCAGGGGCACCTAATCAGCCCCAGCATTTT.

This sequence joins TRBV18 and TRBJ1-6, with a tentative D call TRBD1 (5 bases). This CDR3 comprises 14 residues. Looked up from germline, CDR1 is KGHSH and CDR2 is LQKENI. V was shortened by 6 bases and J by 7 bases, with 13 bases between the two germline ends. This CDR3 reads CASSPMGVNSPLHF. The CDR3 DNA follows: TGTGCCAGCTCCCCGATGGGGGTAAATTCACCCCTCCACTTT.

The chain has TRBV15 and TRBJ2-5; D tentatively reads TRBD1 or TRBD2 (5 bases each). Germline loops: CDR1 LNHNV, CDR2 YYDKDF (reference sequence). V was pared by 3 bases and J by 1 base, with 15 bases between. The CDR3 totals 16 residues. CDR3 sequence reads: CATSSVGPSLQETQYF. The DNA of the CDR3 is TGTGCCACCAGCAGTGTGGGACCAAGCCTCCAAGAGACCCAGTACTTC. Based on the CDR3 plus reference TRBV15 and TRBJ2-5, the full variable domain is DAMVIQNPRYQVTQFGKPVTLSCSQTLNHNVMYWYQQKSSQAPKLLFHYYDKDFNNEADTPDNFQSRRPNTSFCFLDIRSPGLGDTAMYLCATSSVGPSLQETQYFGPGTRLLVL.

This clonotype has more than one count but fewer than ten. The CDR3 spells CASSHRQGAVNTIYF. Written as DNA, the CDR3 is TGTGCCAGCAGCCACAGACAGGGGGCTGTGAACACCATATATTTT. The chain joins TRBV7-9 to TRBJ1-3, with 10 nucleotides matching TRBD1. This CDR3 contains 15 residues. The trim removed 5 bases at V and 7 bases at J, leaving 8 bases unmatched. Germline V gene data show CDR1 as SEHNR and CDR2 as FQNEAQ (reference sequence).

This clonotype was seen ten or more times. V usage is TRBV29-1 and J usage is TRBJ2-5; 10 nucleotides agree with TRBD2. From germline, CDR1 is SQVTM and CDR2 ANQGSEA. V lost 3 bases to trimming and J lost 3 bases; unmatched junction nucleotides: 10. The CDR3 sequence is 16 residues long. The CDR3: CSVDSPPSGGEETQYF. The DNA of the CDR3 is TGCAGCGTTGATAGCCCACCGAGCGGGGGGGAAGAGACCCAGTACTTC.

The chain recombines TRBV5-1 with TRBJ2-5; no clear D gene. This CDR3 comprises 13 residues. Trimming pared 7 bases from V and 2 bases from J, leaving 12 bases between. Germline CDR1 and CDR2: SGHRS and YFSETQ. CDR3 nucleotides: TGCGCCAGCCAAGAAGACGTACAAGAGACCCAGTACTTC. This sequence encodes CASQEDVQETQYF.

CDR3 amino acids: CASSLMAGDTQYF. The CDR3 DNA follows: TGTGCCAGCAGTTTAATGGCGGGAGATACGCAGTATTTT. This chain links TRBV12-3 or TRBV12-4 with TRBJ2-3; D may be TRBD2 (5 bases). V gave up 2 bases and J gave up 5 bases, with 8 bases separating them. The CDR3 is made up of 13 amino acids.

The chain has TRBV6-6 and TRBJ2-5; no firm D call. V gave up 0 bases and J gave up 5 bases, with 10 bases separating them. Germline-derived CDR1 and CDR2 are MNHNY and SVGAGI (reference sequence). The CDR3 is 14 amino acids. DNA of the CDR3: TGTGCCAGCAGTTACTCGATATTTACCGAGACCCAGTACTTC. It yields the protein CASSYSIFTETQYF.

The genes are TRBV20-1 and TRBJ2-3, with 9 bases fitting TRBD2. V trimming: 1 base; J trimming: 6 bases; junction bases outside the gene matches: 8. This CDR3 is built from 15 residues. The V gene's germline CDR1 is DFQATT and CDR2 SNEGSKA (reference sequence). CDR3 in amino acids: CSARVLAGARDTQYF. The CDR3, as DNA: TGCAGTGCTAGAGTATTAGCGGGGGCCCGGGATACGCAGTATTTT.

V is TRBV6-5 and J is TRBJ1-1, with 7 bases that match TRBD1. This CDR3 has 13 amino acids. After removal of 5 bases from V and 7 bases from J, the junction contained 7 bases not matched to a gene. CDR1 MNHEY and CDR2 SVGAGI come from the germline V gene. The CDR3 here is CASSTRQGHEAFF. Here the CDR3 DNA reads TGTGCCAGCAGTACAAGACAGGGCCATGAAGCTTTCTTT.

This chain joins TRBV7-6 and TRBJ2-7, with 10 bases that match TRBD1. There are 16 residues in the CDR3. Germline CDR1 SGHVS, CDR2 FNYEAQ. J was trimmed by 6 bases and V by 5 bases; bases with no gene match: 13. In nucleotides, the CDR3 is TGTGCCAGCAGCCAGGGGGCGACAGGGGGCCTTCTCGAGCAGTACTTC. Translating it yields CASSQGATGGLLEQYF.

The rearrangement uses TRBV11-2 and TRBJ2-7, with 9 bases identical to TRBD2. This CDR3 is built from 19 residues. From germline, CDR1 is SGHAT and CDR2 FQNNGV. Trimming removed 5 bases from V and 12 bases from J; junction bases left unmatched: 29. CDR3 region: CASSPRVVAGDTFAETRYF. The CDR3 nucleotides read TGTGCCAGCAGCCCCAGGGTGGTAGCGGGGGATACTTTTGCGGAGACCCGGTACTTC.

The chain recombines TRBV2 with TRBJ1-1; D gene uncertain. The CDR3 is 14 amino acids. The germline V gene has CDR1 SNHLY and CDR2 FYNNEI. The germline V and J ends were trimmed by 1 base and 0 bases, with 6 bases remaining between them. CDR3 in amino acids: CASSEEDVNTEAFF. The CDR3 nucleotides are TGTGCCAGCAGTGAAGAGGACGTGAACACTGAAGCTTTCTTT.

This sequence joins TRBV6-1 and TRBJ2-7; TRBD1 agrees at 8 bases. The V segment lost 6 bases and the J segment 3 bases; nucleotides outside the gene matches: 7. This CDR3 contains 14 residues. In germline, CDR1 is MNHNS, CDR2 SASEGT. The chain's CDR3 is CASRKTGDHYEQYF. CDR3 nucleotides: TGTGCCAGCAGGAAGACAGGGGACCACTACGAGCAGTACTTC.

This clonotype has just a few counts. The gene calls are TRBV7-9 and TRBJ2-1; D is uncertain. Germline lookup yields CDR1 SEHNR and CDR2 FQNEAQ (reference sequence). The length of the CDR3 is 12 residues. The CDR3 spells CTTDRLPNEQFF. The CDR3 nucleotides are TGTACCACAGATAGGCTTCCCAATGAGCAGTTCTTC.

Concerning this clonotype itself: A much larger clone lies one base from this, so it may be a read error. The V and J genes are TRBV20-1 and TRBJ1-2, with TRBD1 matching 10 bases. There are 14 residues in the CDR3. Germline V CDR1 and CDR2: DFQATT, SNEGSKA (reference sequence). The CDR3 DNA sequence: TGCTGTGCTAGAGATCCGACAGGGGGCTCTGGCTACACCTTC. Translating it yields CCARDPTGGSGYTF.

The chain couples TRBV9 to TRBJ2-1, with TRBD2 matching over 8 bases. V lost 1 base to trimming and J lost 5 bases; unmatched junction nucleotides: 5. The CDR3 runs to 15 residues. Per the germline V gene, CDR1 is SGDLS and CDR2 is YYNGEE. This CDR3 reads CASSVRGGRDNEQFF. For the CDR3, the DNA is TGTGCCAGCAGCGTACGGGGGGGCCGAGACAATGAGCAGTTCTTC.